These 2 T cell receptor beta chains share one sample of origin, sequenced in a study of blood T cell repertoires in COVID-19. This table comes from immunoSEQ multiplex PCR, and its TCRdb copy is limited to in-frame clones, with some not included. This sample yields 100,000 to 150,000 clones, of which around four fifths are seen a single time; about 6.3% belongs to the top ten. The source material was peripheral blood. These receptor sequences come from a man older than 75 with active or convalescent COVID-19.

The chain joins TRBV7-8 to TRBJ2-1; 15 bases agree with TRBD2. V lost 4 bases to trimming and J lost 4 bases; unmatched junction nucleotides: 5. The germline CDR1 and CDR2 sequences are SGHVS and FQNEAQ. The CDR3 extends over 17 amino acids. CDR3 protein: CASSSGTSGGRYNEQFF. The CDR3, as DNA: TGTGCCAGCAGCTCTGGGACTAGCGGGGGGCGGTACAATGAGCAGTTCTTC.

This chain connects TRBV21-1 to TRBJ1-4; the D segment call TRBD1 is taken from the table without a DNA check. TRBV21-1 is reported as a pseudogene. The length of the CDR3 is 18 residues. The CDR3: CASSKGQGERGSNEKLFF. In nucleotides, the CDR3 is TGTGCCAGCAGCAAAGGACAGGGGGAAAGAGGGTCTAATGAAAAACTGTTTTTT.